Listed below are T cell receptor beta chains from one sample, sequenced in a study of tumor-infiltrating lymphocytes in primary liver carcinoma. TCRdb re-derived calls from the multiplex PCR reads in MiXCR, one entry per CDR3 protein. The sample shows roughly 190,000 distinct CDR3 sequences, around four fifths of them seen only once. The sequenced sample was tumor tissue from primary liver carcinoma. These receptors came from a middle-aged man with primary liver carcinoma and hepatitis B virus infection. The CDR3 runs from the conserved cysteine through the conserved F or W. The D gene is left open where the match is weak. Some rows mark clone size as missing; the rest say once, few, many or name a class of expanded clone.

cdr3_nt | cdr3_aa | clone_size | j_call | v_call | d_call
TGTGCCAGCTGTTTTAGAAACTGGGACCACTACAATGAACAGTTCTTC | CASCFRNWDHYNEQFF | . | TRBJ2-1 | TRBV12-3/TRBV12-4 | .
TGTGGCAGCACTCCCGGGGGCTACGAGCAGTGCTTC | CGSTPGGYEQCF | . | TRBJ2-7 | TRBV11-2 | .
TGCAGTGTTGATCCAGGGAGGTTTTTGAGGAAGCAGCTCTTC | CSVDPGRFLRKQLF | . | TRBJ2-1 | TRBV29-1 | .
TGTGCCAGCAGCCCTGGGGGTATGGAAACTTTCTTT | CASSPGGMETFF | . | TRBJ1-1 | TRBV9 | .
TGTGCCAGCAGCGGAACTAGCGCGTACCAAGAGACCCAGTACTTC | CASSGTSAYQETQYF | . | TRBJ2-5 | TRBV2 | TRBD2
TGTAGCGTCTCTCAGGGCAAGGCAGAAGCTTTCTTT | CSVSQGKAEAFF | . | TRBJ1-1 | TRBV29-1 | .
TGTGCCAGCAGGATTCGAATTAACGCTAAAGCTTTCTTT | CASRIRINAKAFF | . | TRBJ1-1 | TRBV12-3/TRBV12-4 | .
TGTGCCAGCAGCCCTGGGACTCTCCTGGGAGCTTTCTTT | CASSPGTLLGAFF | many | TRBJ1-1 | TRBV28 | .
TGTGTCAACAGTTTCACTGGGGGAGTAGCCAAAAACATTCAGTACTTC | CVNSFTGGVAKNIQYF | . | TRBJ2-4 | TRBV12-3/TRBV12-4 | .
TGTACCAGCAGCCAAGATAGGAGCGGGTTTCACAATGAGCAATTCTTC | CTSSQDRSGFHNEQFF | . | TRBJ2-1 | TRBV4-3 | .
TGTGCCAGCAGCATGTACATGTTGGTAGGACAGGGTAGCAATGAGCAGTTCTTC | CASSMYMLVGQGSNEQFF | once | TRBJ2-1 | TRBV5-5 | TRBD1
TGTGCCAGCAGATCCGGACAGGGTCTATGCAATGAGCAGTTCTTC | CASRSGQGLCNEQFF | . | TRBJ2-1 | TRBV5-5 | TRBD1
TGTGCCGGCACTCGGGACGTTGGGCAAGAGACCCAGTACTTC | CAGTRDVGQETQYF | . | TRBJ2-5 | TRBV28 | .
TGTGCCAGCAGCGCCACAGGGGCCCGCGAGGTGCGGAACTCCTACGAGCAGTACTTC | CASSATGAREVRNSYEQYF | . | TRBJ2-7 | TRBV5-6 | TRBD1
TGTGTCAGAAGCTTAGTACAGCAGAACACCGGGGAGCTGTTTTTT | CVRSLVQQNTGELFF | . | TRBJ2-2 | TRBV7-8 | .
TGCGCCAGCAATCAAGATAGAGACACCCTATACAATGAGCAGTTCTTC | CASNQDRDTLYNEQFF | few | TRBJ2-1 | TRBV4-3 | .
TGTGCCAACAGTGAAGATGCGGGAGGATACAATGAGCAGTACTTC | CANSEDAGGYNEQYF | . | TRBJ2-7 | TRBV6-1 | TRBD2
TGTGCCAGCAGGGCGGGACAGGGGATTTGTGAGCAGTACTTC | CASRAGQGICEQYF | once | TRBJ2-7 | TRBV6-5 | TRBD1
TGTGCCAGCAGCTTGGCTAGCCGCACAGATACTCACTATTTT | CASSLASRTDTHYF | . | TRBJ2-3 | TRBV5-4 | .
TGTGCCAGCAGCCTCCCGGGACAACAAATATACGAGCAGTACTTC | CASSLPGQQIYEQYF | many | TRBJ2-7 | TRBV2 | .
TGTGCCAGCAGTCAAGGGCAGGGCCAAAATCAGCCCCAACATTTT | CASSQGQGQNQPQHF | . | TRBJ1-5 | TRBV6-1 | .
TGTGCCAACAGCTCCTCTGGGACCTACAATGAGCAGTTATTC | CANSSSGTYNEQLF | . | TRBJ2-1 | TRBV5-4 | .
TGCAGGGTTGGCCGGGAGCGGAGTGAAAAACTGTTTTTT | CRVGRERSEKLFF | . | TRBJ1-4 | TRBV29-1 | .
TGCGCCAGCAGTTTGGTACAGGGGGAGGCCCAGTACTTC | CASSLVQGEAQYF | . | TRBJ2-5 | TRBV12-3/TRBV12-4 | TRBD1
TGTGCCAGTAGAGTTATGAGCCAGGCTACAGATACGCAGTATTTT | CASRVMSQATDTQYF | . | TRBJ2-3 | TRBV6-1 | .
TGCGCCGGCAGCACCAGGCACACGAACATCGGGGAGCTGTTTTTT | CAGSTRHTNIGELFF | . | TRBJ2-2 | TRBV5-1 | .
TGTGCCAGCAGCATGTGGGGATACAGGGGTATTTCCCTCTCTGGGGCCAACGTCCTGACTTTC | CASSMWGYRGISLSGANVLTF | . | TRBJ2-6 | TRBV11-2 | TRBD1
TGTGCCAGCGGTGAACTAGCGGGAGGGAAAGAGACCCAGTACTTC | CASGELAGGKETQYF | . | TRBJ2-5 | TRBV6-1 | TRBD2
TGTGCCAGCAGCTTGAGGAGCACAGATACCAAGTATTTT | CASSLRSTDTKYF | . | TRBJ2-3 | TRBV5-4 | .
TGTGTCAGCAATAAGGACAGGGAGAGTGAAAAACTGTTTTTT | CVSNKDRESEKLFF | . | TRBJ1-4 | TRBV6-1 | TRBD1
TGTGCCAGCAGCTTTCCCGTGACTAGCTGGACTAAAAACATTCGGTACTTC | CASSFPVTSWTKNIRYF | . | TRBJ2-4 | TRBV11-1 | TRBD2
TGTGCCAGCAGCCAAGGGAAGCAGCTCTATGGCTACACCTTC | CASSQGKQLYGYTF | . | TRBJ1-2 | TRBV4-3 | .
TGTGCCAGCAGGATGGGGGGAGACAGGGGGATTTCCCTCTCTGGGGTCAACGTCCTGACTTTC | CASRMGGDRGISLSGVNVLTF | . | TRBJ2-6 | TRBV11-2 | TRBD1
TGTGTCAGCAGCTCTGGGGGAAGTTCTGTTGGAGCCCTCACAGATACGCAGTATTTT | CVSSSGGSSVGALTDTQYF | . | TRBJ2-3 | TRBV11-1 | .
TGTGCCATCAGTGGAACAGGGGGAGATGGCTACACCTTC | CAISGTGGDGYTF | many | TRBJ1-2 | TRBV10-3 | TRBD1
TGTGCCATCAGGTGGAGGCGCACAGATACGCAGTATTTT | CAIRWRRTDTQYF | . | TRBJ2-3 | TRBV10-3 | .
TGTGCTAGCAGCGATAGCGGGAGATTTACAGATACGCACTATTTC | CASSDSGRFTDTHYF | . | TRBJ2-3 | TRBV11-2 | TRBD2
TGCGCCAACAGGAGCGCGAGGCTTCAAGAGACCCAGTACTTC | CANRSARLQETQYF | . | TRBJ2-5 | TRBV5-1 | .
TGTGCCAGCAGCTTGAGGGAGGGAAGGACTAGCGGCCTCAGCCCCTCAGAGCAGTACTTC | CASSLREGRTSGLSPSEQYF | . | TRBJ2-7 | TRBV11-2 | TRBD2
TGCAGCGAGTCAGGGGGCTGGGGTATGAACACTGAAGCTTTCTTT | CSESGGWGMNTEAFF | . | TRBJ1-1 | TRBV29-1 | TRBD1
TGTGTCAGCAATTATGCCGCCCGTAACACCGGGGAGCTGTTTTTT | CVSNYAARNTGELFF | once | TRBJ2-2 | TRBV6-6 | .